The 8 T cell receptor beta chains below come from one sample, sequenced in a study of immune evolution from preneoplasia to lung adenocarcinoma. Repertoires were generated with immunoSEQ multiplex PCR, while TCRdb's copy carries only in-frame clones and drops some. The sample contains under 45,000 clones, 65% to 80% of which appear only once. Sequencing was performed on FFPE invasive lung adenocarcinoma tissue. These receptors were collected from a person in their sixties or seventies with lung adenocarcinoma.

The V call is TRBV5-1, the J call TRBJ2-6; TRBD2 might be the D (6 bases). The ends were cut back, 5 bases at V and 0 bases at J, with 24 bases in the middle. Germline CDR1 SGHRS, CDR2 YFSETQ. This CDR3 has 20 amino acids. In DNA form, the CDR3 reads TGCGCCAGCAGTCGCGACCCGGGACTCAGAGGTTTCTCTGGGGCCAACGTCCTGACTTTC. This sequence encodes CASSRDPGLRGFSGANVLTF.

This clone was picked up one time. The genes are TRBV18 and TRBJ1-1; TRBD1 matches at 7 bases. Per germline, CDR1 KGHSH and CDR2 LQKENI. With 5 bases clipped from V and 5 bases from J, the junction kept 2 bases outside the gene matches. The CDR3 is 12 residues long. CDR3 loop: CASSEGATEAFF. CDR3 sequence (DNA): TGTGCCAGCTCAGAGGGGGCAACTGAAGCTTTCTTT.

This sequence joins TRBV27 and TRBJ2-3, with a possible D match to TRBD1 (6 bases). Germline lookup yields CDR1 MNHEY and CDR2 SMNVEV (reference sequence). The CDR3 has 16 residues. The V end lost 1 base, the J end lost 0 bases, and 11 bases lay between the germline ends. The CDR3 DNA follows: TGTGCCAGCAGTTTATACGGACAGTTTAGCACAGATACGCAGTATTTT. Translation: CASSLYGQFSTDTQYF.

The chain is built from TRBV5-1 and TRBJ2-6, with D uncertain. Trimming pared 4 bases from V and 0 bases from J, leaving 8 bases between. Per the germline V gene, CDR1 is SGHRS and CDR2 is YFSETQ. The length of the CDR3 is 15 residues. The CDR3 loop is CASSLISSGANVLTF. CDR3 bases: TGCGCCAGCAGCCTGATCTCCTCTGGGGCCAACGTCCTGACTTTC.

This chain uses TRBV30 with TRBJ1-2; 7 positions agree with TRBD1. The CDR3 extends over 17 amino acids. Per the germline V gene, CDR1 is GTSNPN and CDR2 is SVGIG (reference sequence). Losses at the gene ends were 4 bases for V and 4 bases for J; bases not matched to a gene: 18. The CDR3 region is CAWKGRDSLLRSYGYTF. The CDR3 region has the DNA TGTGCCTGGAAAGGCCGGGACAGTCTATTAAGGAGCTATGGCTACACCTTC.

The chain joins TRBV5-1 to TRBJ2-2, with unresolved D. V lost 1 base, J lost 1 base, and 5 bases lay in between. Germline V gene data show CDR1 as SGHRS and CDR2 as YFSETQ. The CDR3 runs to 14 residues. Here the CDR3 reads CASSLIGNTGELFF. The CDR3 DNA is TGCGCCAGCAGCTTGATAGGGAACACCGGGGAGCTGTTTTTT.

CDR3 sequence reads: CASSFNDKRGETQYF. The CDR3 DNA is TGTGCCAGCAGCTTTAATGACAAACGGGGGGAGACCCAGTACTTC. The chain has TRBV5-6 and TRBJ2-5, with D tentatively TRBD2 (6 bases). Trimming removed 2 bases from V and 5 bases from J, with 16 bases in between. Looked up from germline, CDR1 is SGHDT and CDR2 is YYEEEE. The length of the CDR3 is 15 residues.

The chain employs TRBV5-1 and TRBJ1-3; TRBD1 agrees at 8 bases. V lost 4 bases to trimming and J lost 4 bases; unmatched junction nucleotides: 7. Germline loops: CDR1 SGHRS, CDR2 YFSETQ. The CDR3 length is 15 residues. The CDR3 here is CASSLGQAPGNTIYF. The CDR3 region has the DNA TGCGCCAGCAGCCTGGGACAGGCGCCAGGAAACACCATATATTTT. The whole variable domain, remainder taken from reference TRBV5-1 and TRBJ1-3, is KAGVTQTPRYLIKTRGQQVTLSCSPISGHRSVSWYQQTPGQGLQFLFEYFSETQRNKGNFPGRFSGRQFSNSRSEMNVSTLELGDSALYLCASSLGQAPGNTIYFGEGSWLTVV.